What follows describes a single TCR beta chain. The CDR3 has 15 amino acids. Looked up from germline, CDR1 is MNHEY and CDR2 is SVGAGI. V was clipped by 5 bases and J by 7 bases; unmatched bases: 6. This entry comes from a study of blood T cell repertoires in COVID-19. Study-level background: The samples span acute and convalescent COVID-19 from the United States, Italy and Spain. T cells, B-cell-depleted T cells, or PBMCs supplied cDNA or gDNA.

Authors' data handling: Estimation of nucleated cell counts relied on the amplification of reference gene primers. The method was immunoSEQ multiplex PCR; TCRdb's version includes in-frame clones alone and lacks a portion of them. Clone size and the V and J calls come from that table; the DNA yielded D and trimming. The sample lists about 140,000 clones; around 81% were seen once. The sequence was obtained from a woman in her sixties or seventies with acute or convalescent COVID-19. This chain links TRBV6-5 with TRBJ1-5; 12 bases line up with TRBD1. The specimen was peripheral blood. CDR3 coding DNA: TGTGCCAGCAGTCCCGGGACAGGGGGCGGCCAGCCCCAGCATTTT. It yields the protein CASSPGTGGGQPQHF.